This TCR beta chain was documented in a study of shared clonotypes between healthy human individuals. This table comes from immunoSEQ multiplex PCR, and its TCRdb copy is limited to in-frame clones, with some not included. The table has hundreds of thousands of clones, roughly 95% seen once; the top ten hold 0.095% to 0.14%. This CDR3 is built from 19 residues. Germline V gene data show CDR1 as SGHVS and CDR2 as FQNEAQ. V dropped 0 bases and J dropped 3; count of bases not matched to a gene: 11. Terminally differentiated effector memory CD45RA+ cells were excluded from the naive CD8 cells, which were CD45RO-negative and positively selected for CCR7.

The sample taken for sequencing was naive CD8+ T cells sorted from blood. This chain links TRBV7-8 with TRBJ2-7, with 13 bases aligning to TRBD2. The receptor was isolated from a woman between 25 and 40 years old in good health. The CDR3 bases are TGTGCCAGCAGCTTAGCGTTAATTGGGACTAGCGGGAAACTCTACGAGCAGTACTTC. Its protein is CASSLALIGTSGKLYEQYF.